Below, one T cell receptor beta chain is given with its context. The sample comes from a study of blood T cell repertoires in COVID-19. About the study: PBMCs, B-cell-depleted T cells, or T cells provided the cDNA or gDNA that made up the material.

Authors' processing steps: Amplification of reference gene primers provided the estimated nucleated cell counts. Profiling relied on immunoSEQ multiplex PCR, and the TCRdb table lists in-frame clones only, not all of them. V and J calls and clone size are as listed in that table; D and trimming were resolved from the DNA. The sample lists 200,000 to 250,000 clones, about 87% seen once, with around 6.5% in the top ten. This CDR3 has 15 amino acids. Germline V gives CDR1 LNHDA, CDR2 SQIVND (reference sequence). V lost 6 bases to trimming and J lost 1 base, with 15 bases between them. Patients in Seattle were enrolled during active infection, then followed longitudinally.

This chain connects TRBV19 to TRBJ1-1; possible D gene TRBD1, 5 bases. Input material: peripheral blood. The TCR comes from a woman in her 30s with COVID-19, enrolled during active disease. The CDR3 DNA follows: TGTGCCAGTAGCGACCTCAGGACAAGGAACACTGAAGCTTTCTTT. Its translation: CASSDLRTRNTEAFF.